This paragraph covers one T cell receptor (beta chain) sequence. The antigen is unknown. The sample comes from a study of shared clonotypes between healthy human individuals. Points from the study as a whole: Depth was large, yet rarefaction showed that sorted-subset sequencing was incomplete. Few donors limited the genetic and exposure-history diversity represented. Clonotype sharing among donors likely depends on sequencing depth.

This CDR3 has 13 amino acids. V was pared by 6 bases and J by 0 bases, with 8 bases between. Germline assignment: CDR1 KGHSH and CDR2 LQKENI. For every subset, genomic DNA was evenly distributed across several immunoSEQ plates. Measured with immunoSEQ multiplex PCR; TCRdb has only the in-frame clones, and not every one. Of about 680,000 clones listed, less than 80% are singletons. Sequences were obtained from memory CD4+ T cells sorted from blood. Indicated subset: CD45RA-negative fraction. The receptor was derived from a woman in her thirties in good health. The V call is TRBV18, the J call TRBJ1-1, with no clear D. The CDR3, as DNA: TGTGCCAGCTCGGTGACACTGAACACTGAAGCTTTCTTT. It is translated as CASSVTLNTEAFF.